The rows below give T cell receptor beta chains drawn from one sample of a study of control samples from healthy donors and cancer patients. The table came from immunoSEQ multiplex PCR; TCRdb's copy has only in-frame clones and leaves some out. The sample gives fewer than 85,000 clones, around 91% of which show up once; about a sixth is in the top ten. Sequences were obtained from blood. The receptor set was obtained from a man aged 25 to 40 in good health. The CDR3 runs from the conserved cysteine through the conserved F or W.

J	V	CDR3
TRBJ2-2	TRBV5-4	CASSLVSGGSGELFF
TRBJ1-4	TRBV4-1	CASSQESQTTNEKLFF
TRBJ1-5	TRBV5-5	CASSFDRENQPQHF
TRBJ1-6	TRBV5-1	CASSLYQPNYNSPLHF
TRBJ1-4	TRBV28	CASSLEGDNEKLFF
TRBJ1-4	TRBV28	CASSLPRGTKNEKLFF
TRBJ2-7	TRBV5-4	CASSWDSGTEQYF
TRBJ1-6	TRBV6-2/TRBV6-3	CASSYQPYNSPLHF
TRBJ2-7	TRBV27	CASSLSGTGGRYEQYF
TRBJ1-2	TRBV7-9	CASSLAGGVGYGYTF
TRBJ2-1	TRBV7-9	CASSPTAKEQFF
TRBJ2-1	TRBV7-9	CASSPQREGTEQFF
TRBJ1-2	TRBV6-5	CASSFLGGHYTF
TRBJ2-2	TRBV7-8	CASSRSQPTTGELFF
TRBJ2-2	TRBV6-6	CASSRARNEISTGELFF
TRBJ2-7	TRBV19	CASSPETREIYEQYF
TRBJ2-5	TRBV7-9	CASSLTASETQYF
TRBJ1-1	TRBV30	CARGQVTEAFF